The sequence of this T cell receptor beta chain was determined in a study of graft-versus-host responses after intestinal transplantation. On the study more broadly: Recipients across the board were started on anti-thymocyte globulin induction, then kept on tacrolimus and steroids for two to three years. Study-wide results and limits: The authors found GvH clones in recipient marrow, some appearing first in ileum or blood. Graft-versus-host to host-versus-graft clonal ratios in allografts were high in patients with graft-donor T cell macrochimerism.

About this clone itself: Its antigen is not identified.

Assay used: immunoSEQ multiplex PCR; TCRdb lists only in-frame clones, some missing. Of tens of thousands of clones in the sample, roughly four fifths were seen once. The germline V gene encodes CDR1 MNHEY and CDR2 SMNVEV (reference sequence). The CDR3 has 13 amino acids. V lost 5 bases, J lost 5 bases, and 9 bases lay in between. The sample consisted of unstimulated CD8+ T cells sorted from spleen or lymph node cells, taken before intestinal transplant. The chain links TRBV27 to TRBJ2-2; D might be TRBD1 (5 bases). The sequence derives from a human donor who received an intestinal transplant. The CDR3 sequence: CASSTKGTGELFF. The CDR3 nucleotides read TGTGCCAGCAGTACAAAGGGGACCGGGGAGCTGTTTTTT.